The 15 T cell receptor beta chains below were found in one sample sequenced in a study of spatial heterogeneity in lung cancer. TCRdb re-analysed the 5' RACE reads in MiXCR, keeping a single row per CDR3 protein. The table includes over 40,000 distinct CDR3 sequences, about 11% detected once. Time point reported: blood at routine non-recurrence follow-up after resection. Sequencing used PBMCs, obtained at follow-up. Receptors were obtained from a male donor with early-stage non-small cell lung cancer.

This rearrangement joins TRBV7-2 to TRBJ2-1; a possible D gene is TRBD1 (5 bases). V was cut by 1 base and J by 0 bases, with 16 bases left in between. This CDR3 contains 18 residues. Germline-derived CDR1 and CDR2 are SGHTA and FQGNSA. The chain's CDR3 is CASSLEDTRGSSYNEQFF. CDR3 DNA sequence: TGTGCCAGCAGCTTAGAGGATACAAGGGGAAGCTCCTACAATGAGCAGTTCTTC.

This clonotype was detected ten times or more. CDR3 residues: CASTGAGFSYNEQFF. The CDR3 DNA sequence: TGTGCCAGCACCGGAGCGGGATTCTCCTACAATGAGCAGTTCTTC. V gene TRBV11-2 combines with J gene TRBJ2-1; 7 nucleotides line up with TRBD2. CDR1 is SGHAT, CDR2 FQNNGV, per germline. V lost 7 bases to trimming and J lost 0 bases; unmatched junction nucleotides: 6. CDR3 length equals 15 residues.

This clonotype was seen many times. The junction does not match germline at one end; this may be a read error. CDR3 residues: CSSSWESQNTGELFF. CDR3 in DNA: TGTTCCAGCAGTTGGGAGTCGCAGAACACCGGGGAGCTGTTTTTT. The chain combines TRBV2 with TRBJ2-2; D is perhaps TRBD2 (5 bases). Per the germline V gene, CDR1 is SNHLY and CDR2 is FYNNEI. CDR3 length: 15 residues.

The chain links TRBV24-1 to TRBJ2-1; TRBD2 aligns across 7 bases. V gave up 5 bases and J gave up 3 bases; unmatched junction bases: 9. CDR3 length equals 16 residues. The V gene's germline CDR1 is KGHDR and CDR2 SFDVKD. This CDR3 reads CATSAPRAGDYNEQFF. The CDR3 bases are TGTGCCACCAGTGCCCCGCGGGCGGGGGACTACAATGAGCAGTTCTTC.

The J gene is TRBJ1-5, the V gene TRBV11-2; TRBD1 matches 8 bases. From germline, CDR1 is SGHAT and CDR2 FQNNGV. The CDR3 runs to 16 residues. J lost 2 bases, V lost 6 bases, and 9 bases had no gene match. The CDR3 here is CASSPGGRGGNQPQHF. The CDR3 DNA is TGTGCCAGCAGTCCAGGGGGCAGGGGCGGCAATCAGCCCCAGCATTTT.

This clonotype was seen more than once but under ten times. The V call is TRBV6-2 or TRBV6-3, the J call TRBJ2-2, with 9 positions matching TRBD1. The junction had 15 bases not matched to a gene; V was cut back by 8 bases and J by 8 bases. The CDR3 is 16 amino acids. The germline V gene encodes CDR1 MNHEY and CDR2 SVGEGT. The CDR3: CASSVEGQGVSGELFF. For the CDR3, the DNA is TGTGCCAGCTCCGTTGAGGGACAGGGAGTTTCAGGGGAGCTGTTTTTT.

The chain links TRBV5-1 to TRBJ2-2; 8 positions agree with TRBD1. Germline V gene lookup returns CDR1 SGHRS and CDR2 YFSETQ. CDR3 length equals 15 residues. Trimming removed 1 base from V and 4 bases from J; junction bases left unmatched: 3. The CDR3 spells CASSLQGAGTGELFF. As DNA, the CDR3 is TGCGCCAGCAGCTTGCAGGGGGCCGGCACCGGGGAGCTGTTTTTT.

In its sample, this clonotype was seen many times. In DNA, the CDR3 is TGTGCCAGCAGTCGAAACAGGGGGAACACTGAAGCTTTCTTT. The encoded protein is CASSRNRGNTEAFF. J is TRBJ1-1 and V is TRBV27, with TRBD1 matching over 7 bases. Looked up from germline, CDR1 is MNHEY and CDR2 is SMNVEV (reference sequence). V shed 5 bases and J 1 base; nucleotides not matched to a gene: 4. The CDR3 totals 14 residues.

This clonotype was seen a single time. The chain is built from TRBV27 and TRBJ1-4; unclear D gene. The CDR3 consists of 14 residues. Germline CDR1 reads MNHEY; CDR2 reads SMNVEV (reference sequence). The ends were cut back, 8 bases at V and 1 base at J, with 11 bases in the middle. The CDR3 nucleotides are TGTGCCAGCGGGCAAACGGGAACTAATGAAAAACTGTTTTTT. Translation gives CASGQTGTNEKLFF. Full variable domain (outside the CDR3, taken from reference TRBV27 and TRBJ1-4): EAQVTQNPRYLITVTGKKLTVTCSQNMNHEYMSWYRQDPGLGLRQIYYSMNVEVTDKGDVPEGYKVSRKEKRNFPLILESPSPNQTSLYFCASGQTGTNEKLFFGSGTQLSVL.

The chain joins TRBV2 to TRBJ1-1; 9 bases agree with TRBD1. This CDR3 is 16 amino acids long. Germline-derived CDR1 and CDR2 are SNHLY and FYNNEI. Losses at the gene ends were 6 bases for V and 4 bases for J; bases not matched to a gene: 12. CDR3 protein: CASRGQGRAMGTEAFF. CDR3 DNA sequence: TGTGCCAGCAGGGGACAGGGACGGGCCATGGGCACTGAAGCTTTCTTT.

This clonotype occurred a few times. The genes are TRBV7-2 and TRBJ2-3, with 12 bases fitting TRBD2. CDR1 SGHTA and CDR2 FQGNSA come from the germline V gene. Unmatched junction bases numbered 5, after V lost 4 bases and J lost 6 bases. The CDR3 is 15 residues long. The CDR3 spells CASSSRLAGADTQYF. The DNA of the CDR3 is TGTGCCAGCAGCTCCCGACTAGCGGGAGCCGATACGCAGTATTTT. Using reference TRBV7-2 and TRBJ2-3 for the parts outside the CDR3, the full variable domain is GAGVSQSPSNKVTEKGKDVELRCDPISGHTALYWYRQSLGQGLEFLIYFQGNSAPDKSGLPSDRFSAERTGGSVSTLTIQRTQQEDSAVYLCASSSRLAGADTQYFGPGTRLTVL.

In its sample, this clonotype was seen many times. V usage is TRBV6-1 and J usage is TRBJ1-4; D not resolved. This CDR3 spans 15 amino acids. CDR1 MNHNS and CDR2 SASEGT come from the germline V gene. Trimming removed 4 bases at V and 5 bases at J, with 14 bases between. This chain's CDR3 is CASSASADFNEKLFF. CDR3 DNA sequence: TGTGCCAGCAGTGCTTCGGCGGATTTCAATGAAAAACTGTTTTTT.

In this sample, this clonotype turned up once. This sequence joins TRBV5-4 and TRBJ2-7; D is unresolved. CDR1 is SGHNT and CDR2 is YYREEE in the germline V gene (reference sequence). The CDR3 is 13 amino acids. The V end lost 0 bases, the J end lost 5 bases, and 9 bases lay between the germline ends. The CDR3 DNA is TGTGCCAGCAGCTTGGACAGAATCCACGAGCAGTACTTC. Encoded protein: CASSLDRIHEQYF.

This clonotype occurred many times. The rearrangement uses TRBV7-2 and TRBJ2-7; D unclear. Trimming removed 1 base at V and 0 bases at J, with 13 bases between. The germline V gene encodes CDR1 SGHTA and CDR2 FQGNSA. This CDR3 has 16 residues. The CDR3 region is CASSLGGSLASYEQYF. CDR3 nucleotides: TGTGCCAGCAGCTTAGGTGGCAGCTTGGCCTCCTACGAGCAGTACTTC.

Concerning this clonotype: Being one base from a much bigger clone, this may be a read error. The chain recombines TRBV6-1 with TRBJ1-1, with D possibly matching TRBD1 (6 bases). The germline CDR1 and CDR2 sequences are MNHNS and SASEGT. The CDR3 is made up of 14 amino acids. The CDR3 sequence: CAGSERGTDTEAFF. The CDR3 nucleotides read TGTGCCGGCAGTGAAAGGGGGACGGACACTGAAGCTTTCTTT.